This record looks at one T cell receptor (beta chain) sequence and its context. Its antigen remains unidentified. RNA was extracted and reverse transcribed into cDNA as the sequencing template. Produced via immunoSEQ multiplex PCR; TCRdb's table is partial and in-frame only. The sample yields 98,000 or so clones, 45% to 60% seen once. This entry is derived from a study of CD8+ T cells in alopecia areata. Findings and caveats of the study: Higher clonality and more expanded CD8+ clones appeared in lesional than normal scalp.

This CDR3 is 15 amino acids long. The V gene's germline CDR1 is MNHEY and CDR2 SVGAGI. V lost 9 bases and J lost 0; bases outside the gene matches: 8. The chain is built from TRBV6-5 and TRBJ2-7; TRBD2 agrees at 10 bases. The sequenced material came from NKG2D-low CD8+ T cells sorted from blood. The clonotype originates from a human donor with alopecia areata. Here the CDR3 DNA reads TGTGCCAGTTCGTTCTCTAGCGGGAGCTCCTACGAGCAGTACTTC. Encoded protein: CASSFSSGSSYEQYF.